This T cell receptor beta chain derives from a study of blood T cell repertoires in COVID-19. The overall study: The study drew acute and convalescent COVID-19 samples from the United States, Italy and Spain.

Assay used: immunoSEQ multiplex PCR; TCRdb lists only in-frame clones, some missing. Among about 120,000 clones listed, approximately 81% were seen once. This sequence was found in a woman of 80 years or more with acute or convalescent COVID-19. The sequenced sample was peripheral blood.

CDR3: CASSMMRDSRHYEQYF. In nucleotides, the CDR3 is TGTGCCAGTAGTATGATGAGGGACAGTCGGCACTACGAGCAGTACTTC. The chain couples TRBV19 to TRBJ2-7; 7 bases fit TRBD1. The CDR3 contains 16 residues. Germline assignment: CDR1 LNHDA and CDR2 SQIVND (reference sequence). V gave up 3 bases and J gave up 3 bases; unmatched junction bases: 11.